The 6 T cell receptor beta chains below were found in one sample sequenced in a study of blood T cell repertoires in COVID-19 (dated by TCRdb to the early 2020s). The library was made by the immunoSEQ multiplex PCR assay. In TCRdb, the immuneACCESS table is reduced to in-frame sequences with V and J assigned. These tables do not hold every clone; where another copy was compared, an unresolved V gene accounts for under half, and the others remain unexplained. In all, the sample holds about 370,000 clones, and around 87% of those were seen once. The ten largest clones capture 0.95% to 1.1% of the sample. The material sequenced was PBMCs or T cells enriched from blood (not recorded which). All receptors come from a young man who had recovered from COVID-19.

As DNA, the CDR3 is TGTGCCAGCAGTTTATCAATAGCGGGCGAGCAGTACTTC. Its protein is CASSLSIAGEQYF. This chain connects TRBV27 to TRBJ2-7, with 7 bases that match TRBD2. With V trimmed by 0 bases and J by 6 bases, 2 bases remained unmatched. CDR1 MNHEY and CDR2 SMNVEV come from the germline V gene (reference sequence). The CDR3 runs 13 residues.

The gene calls are TRBV9 and TRBJ1-4; D is unclear. Trimming pared 2 bases from V and 0 bases from J, leaving 14 bases between. The CDR3 runs 17 residues. CDR1 and CDR2 from the germline V gene are SGDLS and YYNGEE. In DNA, the CDR3 is TGTGCCAGCAGCGTCCCCCCAATTCAAACAACTAATGAAAAACTGTTTTTT. Its protein product is CASSVPPIQTTNEKLFF.

The chain joins TRBV5-4 to TRBJ2-7, with D possibly TRBD2 on 6 matching bases. V shed 4 bases and J shed 4 bases, with 15 bases lying between them. The CDR3 runs to 14 residues. CDR1 is SGHNT and CDR2 is YYREEE in the germline V gene (reference sequence). CDR3 nucleotides: TGTGCCAGCAGCCTCCAGGAGGGCTCTTACGAGCAGTACTTC. Residues: CASSLQEGSYEQYF.

The rearrangement links TRBV15 to TRBJ1-3; weak D call: TRBD1 (5 bases). The CDR3 consists of 15 residues. CDR1 is LNHNV and CDR2 is YYDKDF in the germline V gene (reference sequence). V lost 1 base and J lost 2, with 9 bases in between. The CDR3, as DNA: TGTGCCACCAGCAGAGTTGGGGGGGCTGGAAACACCATATATTTT. This translates into CATSRVGGAGNTIYF.

The J gene is TRBJ2-3, the V gene TRBV5-1, with D uncertain. In germline, CDR1 is SGHRS, CDR2 YFSETQ. The CDR3 loop spans 13 amino acids. The ends were cut back, 4 bases at V and 1 base at J, with 7 bases in the middle. CDR3 sequence: CASSEIRTDTQYF. The CDR3 DNA reads TGCGCCAGCAGCGAGATACGCACAGATACGCAGTATTTT.

This chain links TRBV5-6 with TRBJ2-4, with D perhaps matching TRBD1 (6 bases). V gave up 6 bases and J gave up 3 bases, with 19 bases separating them. CDR3 length equals 16 residues. Germline V lookup: CDR1 SGHDT, CDR2 YYEEEE. CDR3 nucleotide sequence: TGTGCCAGCACCCAAGACAGGCCGTCAGGCAAAAACATTCAGTACTTC. Amino acid sequence: CASTQDRPSGKNIQYF.